This TCR beta chain was profiled in a study of cytomegalovirus exposure and HLA in healthy donors. On the study more broadly: A subsequent analysis reported that the roughly 120 validation repertoires were produced on the same platform that had also been used for the roughly 710 first-cohort repertoires. Study conclusions and caveats: For cytomegalovirus status, the classifier reportedly gave diagnoses with high specificity and sensitivity. In the roughly 120 validation repertoires, 94% of cluster scores exceeded 0, per a later analysis. Cytomegalovirus association was listed for 150 to 200 TCR beta chains.

As regards this clone: What it binds is not known.

Clones were sequenced by immunoSEQ multiplex PCR, and TCRdb holds only the in-frame ones, with some missing. Of about 98,000 clones in the sample, roughly nine tenths were seen once. The sequencing sample was made of PBMCs. The source is a woman between 25 and 40 years old in good health and CMV-seronegative.

The CDR3 coding sequence is TGTGCCAGCAGCCCGGGGTTGGGAGAAAAACTGTTTTTT. Encoded protein: CASSPGLGEKLFF. The chain has TRBV9 and TRBJ1-4; no clear D. The V gene lost 4 bases and the J gene lost 8 bases, with 12 bases spanning the gap. CDR3 length: 13 residues. The germline gives CDR1 SGDLS, CDR2 YYNGEE.